Presented here are 22 T cell receptor beta chains from one specimen sequenced in a study of cytomegalovirus exposure and HLA in healthy donors. The PCR had 60 Vbeta and 13 Jbeta primers. Profiling relied on immunoSEQ multiplex PCR, and the TCRdb table lists in-frame clones only, not all of them. The sample contains 110,000 or so clones, around 81% of which appear only once. Sequenced sample: PBMCs. Source of these receptors: a woman aged 30 to 39 in good health and CMV-seronegative.

This chain joins TRBV7-9 and TRBJ1-4, with TRBD1 matching 7 bases. With 2 bases clipped from V and 7 bases from J, the junction kept 7 bases outside the gene matches. The CDR3 sequence is 15 residues long. Germline V gene lookup returns CDR1 SEHNR and CDR2 FQNEAQ (reference sequence). CDR3 protein: CASSLFVTGFEKLFF. CDR3 DNA sequence: TGTGCCAGCAGCTTATTCGTGACAGGGTTTGAAAAACTGTTTTTT.

The genes are TRBV4-3 and TRBJ1-5; D ambiguous. CDR3 length: 15 amino acids. Germline loops: CDR1 LGHNA, CDR2 YSLEER. The ends were cut back, 0 bases at V and 1 base at J, with 7 bases in the middle. The CDR3 region is CASSQDHVSNQPQHF. The CDR3 DNA sequence: TGCGCCAGCAGCCAAGACCATGTGAGCAATCAGCCCCAGCATTTT.

The rearrangement joins TRBV6-1 to TRBJ1-1; a possible D gene is TRBD1 (6 bases). Between the trimmed V and J ends, which lost 5 bases and 2 bases, there was a span of 9 bases. Germline V gives CDR1 MNHNS, CDR2 SASEGT. This CDR3 is 13 amino acids long. The CDR3 DNA follows: TGTGCCAGCAGTCGGACAGTTAACACTGAAGCTTTCTTT. Amino acid sequence: CASSRTVNTEAFF.

This clone was found once. The chain carries TRBV30 and TRBJ2-3, with TRBD2 identical over 10 bases. V lost 3 bases and J lost 7; bases outside the gene matches: 10. Germline loops: CDR1 GTSNPN, CDR2 SVGIG (reference sequence). The CDR3 covers 15 residues. DNA for the CDR3: TGTGCCTGGAGGGCCTACGGGACTAGCGCCAATACGCAGTATTTT. Amino acid sequence: CAWRAYGTSANTQYF. Full variable domain (missing parts from reference TRBV30 and TRBJ2-3): SQTIHQWPATLVQPVGSPLSLECTVEGTSNPNLYWYRQAAGRGLQLLFYSVGIGQISSEVPQNLSASRPQDRQFILSSKKLLLSDSGFYLCAWRAYGTSANTQYFGPGTRLTVL.

The chain carries TRBV6-5 and TRBJ2-1; 7 bases match TRBD2. This CDR3 spans 13 amino acids. Germline V gene data show CDR1 as MNHEY and CDR2 as SVGAGI. V trimming: 7 bases; J trimming: 6 bases; junction bases outside the gene matches: 6. CDR3 in DNA: TGTGCCAGCAAGCGGGGCCCTGGCAATGAGCAGTTCTTC. Protein sequence: CASKRGPGNEQFF.

The CDR3 DNA reads TGTGCCACCTTTCACTCCGACAGTTCCCCATACAATGAGCAGTTCTTC. The encoded protein is CATFHSDSSPYNEQFF. The chain joins TRBV10-3 to TRBJ2-1, with D possibly matching TRBD1 (5 bases). This CDR3 is built from 16 residues. Trimming pared 10 bases from V and 4 bases from J, leaving 23 bases between. Germline V gives CDR1 ENHRY, CDR2 SYGVKD.

J is TRBJ2-3 and V is TRBV18; D not certain. Looked up from germline, CDR1 is KGHSH and CDR2 is LQKENI. V lost 5 bases and J 2 bases, leaving 11 bases between the germline ends. This CDR3 has 14 amino acids. DNA of the CDR3: TGTGCCAGCTCAAGAACAGATTTCACAGATACGCAGTATTTT. It translates to CASSRTDFTDTQYF. Looking up the rest from reference TRBV18 and TRBJ2-3 gives the full variable domain: NAGVMQNPRHLVRRRGQEARLRCSPMKGHSHVYWYRQLPEEGLKFMVYLQKENIIDESGMPKERFSAEFPKEGPSILRIQQVVRGDSAAYFCASSRTDFTDTQYFGPGTRLTVL.

This clone was found a few times. The rearrangement uses TRBV11-2 and TRBJ2-7; 11 bases match TRBD1. Germline CDR1 and CDR2: SGHAT and FQNNGV. The CDR3 has 15 amino acids. V gave up 2 bases and J gave up 6 bases; unmatched junction bases: 6. This chain's CDR3 is CASSLRGGTGGEQYF. CDR3 DNA: TGTGCCAGCAGCTTAAGGGGTGGGACAGGGGGCGAGCAGTACTTC.

This chain joins TRBV2 and TRBJ2-7; D remains unclear. Germline loops: CDR1 SNHLY, CDR2 FYNNEI. With 4 bases removed from V and 0 bases from J, the gap between germline ends came to 13 bases. The CDR3 covers 15 residues. The CDR3 reads CASSGAGTVSYEQYF. In DNA, the CDR3 is TGTGCCAGCAGTGGCGCAGGAACAGTCTCCTACGAGCAGTACTTC.

This rearrangement joins TRBV5-1 to TRBJ2-2; 8 bases line up with TRBD2. Unmatched junction bases numbered 11, after V lost 6 bases and J lost 7 bases. Germline-derived CDR1 and CDR2 are SGHRS and YFSETQ. The CDR3 contains 15 residues. DNA for the CDR3: TGCGCCAGCAACCCAGCGGGAGTTACGGTCGGGGAGCTGTTTTTT. Its translation is CASNPAGVTVGELFF.

The chain has TRBV5-1 and TRBJ2-1; 10 positions agree with TRBD2. J gave up 1 base and V 3 bases, and 10 bases lay outside the gene matches. This CDR3 region has 18 residues. Germline V gene data show CDR1 as SGHRS and CDR2 as YFSETQ. DNA of the CDR3: TGCGCCAGCAGCTACAGTCTCACTAGCGGGATTTCCTACAATGAGCAGTTCTTC. Protein sequence: CASSYSLTSGISYNEQFF.

This CDR3 is CASSPSGGNTGNTIYF. CDR3 coding DNA: TGTGCCAGCTCACCATCCGGGGGAAACACTGGAAACACCATATATTTT. The chain uses TRBV18 and TRBJ1-3, with D possibly matching TRBD1 (5 bases). The V gene's germline CDR1 is KGHSH and CDR2 LQKENI. Trimming removed 2 bases at V and 2 bases at J, with 13 bases between. This CDR3 comprises 16 residues.

This clone showed up just once. The rearrangement links TRBV6-1 to TRBJ2-7, with 7 bases aligning to TRBD2. CDR3 length: 15 amino acids. The V and J ends lost 6 bases and 5 bases, in that order; junction bases with no gene match: 13. CDR1 and CDR2 (germline): MNHNS, SASEGT. This CDR3 is CASSRREGTLHEQYF. CDR3 DNA: TGTGCCAGCAGCCGGAGGGAGGGAACCCTCCACGAGCAGTACTTC.

This chain joins TRBV5-8 and TRBJ2-7, with 8 positions matching TRBD2. The CDR3 contains 14 residues. Germline values: CDR1 SGHTS, CDR2 YDEGEE. J gave up 2 bases and V 0 bases, and 1 base lay outside the gene matches. The CDR3 DNA reads TGTGCCAGCAGCTTGGGGCGGGAGGCCTACGAGCAGTACTTC. Translated: CASSLGREAYEQYF.

This chain uses TRBV10-2 with TRBJ2-1; TRBD2 aligns across 7 bases. Germline CDR1 WSHSY, CDR2 SAAADI. The CDR3 extends over 14 amino acids. After removal of 8 bases from V and 1 base from J, the junction contained 5 bases not matched to a gene. The CDR3 DNA reads as TGCGCCAGCCGGGCTAGCGGATCCTACAATGAGCAGTTCTTC. Its protein product is CASRASGSYNEQFF.

The V and J genes are TRBV5-6 and TRBJ2-3; D unclear. Germline assignment: CDR1 SGHDT and CDR2 YYEEEE. CDR3 length: 14 residues. V shed 0 bases and J shed 2 bases, with 7 bases lying between them. This chain's CDR3 is CASSLVPNTDTQYF. The CDR3 DNA follows: TGTGCCAGCAGCTTGGTTCCCAACACAGATACGCAGTATTTT.

The rearrangement joins TRBV12-2 to TRBJ1-1; TRBD1, the table's D call, lacks a check against the DNA. TRBV12-2 is labeled a pseudogene. This CDR3 region has 16 residues. CDR3 nucleotide sequence: TGTGCAAGTCGCTTAACCACCCGACAGGCTCAAGGTGAAGCTTTCTTT. Translation gives CASRLTTRQAQGEAFF.

The chain links TRBV30 to TRBJ1-2; D uncertain. Germline V gene data show CDR1 as GTSNPN and CDR2 as SVGIG (reference sequence). CDR3 length equals 12 residues. V lost 5 bases to trimming and J lost 4 bases, with 11 bases between them. The CDR3 DNA reads as TGTGCCTGGGCTGAGGGTCGCTATGGCTACACCTTC. This sequence encodes CAWAEGRYGYTF.

The rearrangement uses TRBV28 and TRBJ2-7, with 10 bases fitting TRBD2. Germline assignment: CDR1 MDHEN and CDR2 SYDVKM. The CDR3 runs 13 residues. V was clipped by 7 bases and J by 4 bases; unmatched bases: 4. This chain's CDR3 is CASNLAGEYEQYF. The CDR3 bases are TGTGCCAGCAATCTAGCGGGAGAGTACGAGCAGTACTTC.

This clone was seen a handful of times. CDR3 sequence reads: CASSLGQGDSYEQYF. CDR3 sequence (DNA): TGTGCCAGCAGCTTGGGACAGGGGGACTCCTACGAGCAGTACTTC. The chain recombines TRBV7-2 with TRBJ2-7, with 11 bases fitting TRBD1. V lost 3 bases, J lost 0 bases, and 1 base stayed unmatched. The length of the CDR3 is 15 residues. Germline V gene sequence: CDR1 SGHTA, CDR2 FQGNSA.

Comments on this clone: One end of the junction does not line up with germline, which may come from a read error. CDR3 protein: CAISLGTGELEAQYF. The CDR3 region has the DNA TGTGCCATCAGCCTCGGGACAGGAGAACTAGAGGCCCAGTACTTC. V and J are TRBV10-3 and TRBJ2-5; 8 nucleotides match TRBD1. The CDR3 is made up of 15 amino acids. Per germline, CDR1 ENHRY and CDR2 SYGVKD.

This chain joins TRBV6-1 and TRBJ1-5; a possible D gene is TRBD1 (5 bases). Germline V gene sequence: CDR1 MNHNS, CDR2 SASEGT. V dropped 2 bases and J dropped 2 bases, with 19 bases sitting between them. This CDR3 contains 18 residues. The CDR3 bases are TGTGCCAGCAGTGAACAACCGCGGGGGACGAGTGGCAATCAGCCCCAGCATTTT. Encoded protein: CASSEQPRGTSGNQPQHF.